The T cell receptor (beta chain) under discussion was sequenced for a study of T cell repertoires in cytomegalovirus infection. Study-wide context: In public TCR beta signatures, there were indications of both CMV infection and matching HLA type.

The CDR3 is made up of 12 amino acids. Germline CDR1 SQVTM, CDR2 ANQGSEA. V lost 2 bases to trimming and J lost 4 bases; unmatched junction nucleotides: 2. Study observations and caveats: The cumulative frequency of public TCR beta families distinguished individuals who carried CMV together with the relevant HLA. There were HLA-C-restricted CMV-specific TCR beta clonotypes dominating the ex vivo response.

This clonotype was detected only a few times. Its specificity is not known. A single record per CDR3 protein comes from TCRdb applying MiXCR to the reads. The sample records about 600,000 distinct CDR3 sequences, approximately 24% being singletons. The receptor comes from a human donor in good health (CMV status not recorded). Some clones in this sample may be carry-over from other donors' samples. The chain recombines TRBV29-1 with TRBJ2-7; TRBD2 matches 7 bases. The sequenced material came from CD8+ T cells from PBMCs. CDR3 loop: CSVELAAYEQYF. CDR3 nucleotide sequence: TGCAGCGTTGAACTAGCGGCTTACGAGCAGTACTTC.